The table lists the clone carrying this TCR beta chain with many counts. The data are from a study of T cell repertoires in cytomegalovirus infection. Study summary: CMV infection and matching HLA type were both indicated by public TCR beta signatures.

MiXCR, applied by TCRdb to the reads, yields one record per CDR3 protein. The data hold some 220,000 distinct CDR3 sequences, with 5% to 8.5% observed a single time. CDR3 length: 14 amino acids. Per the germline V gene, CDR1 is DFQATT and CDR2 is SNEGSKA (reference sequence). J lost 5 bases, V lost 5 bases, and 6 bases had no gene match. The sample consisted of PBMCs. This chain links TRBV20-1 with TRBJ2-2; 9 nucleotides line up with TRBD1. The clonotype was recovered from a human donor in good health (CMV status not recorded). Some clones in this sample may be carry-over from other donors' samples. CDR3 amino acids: CSARTGEGTGELFF. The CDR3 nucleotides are TGCAGTGCTCGGACAGGGGAGGGGACCGGGGAGCTGTTTTTT.